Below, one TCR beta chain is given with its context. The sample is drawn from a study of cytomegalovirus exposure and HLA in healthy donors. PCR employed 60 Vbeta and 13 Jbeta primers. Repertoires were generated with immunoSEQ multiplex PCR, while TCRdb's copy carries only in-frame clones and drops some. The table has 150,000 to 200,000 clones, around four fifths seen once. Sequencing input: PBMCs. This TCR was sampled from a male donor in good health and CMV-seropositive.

CDR3: CAISEGQFNTEAFF. The CDR3, as DNA: TGTGCCATCAGTGAAGGACAGTTTAACACTGAAGCTTTCTTT. This chain uses TRBV10-3 with TRBJ1-1, with D maybe TRBD1 (6 bases). This CDR3 region has 14 residues. The V gene lost 3 bases and the J gene lost 2 bases, with 10 bases spanning the gap. Germline-derived CDR1 and CDR2 are ENHRY and SYGVKD.